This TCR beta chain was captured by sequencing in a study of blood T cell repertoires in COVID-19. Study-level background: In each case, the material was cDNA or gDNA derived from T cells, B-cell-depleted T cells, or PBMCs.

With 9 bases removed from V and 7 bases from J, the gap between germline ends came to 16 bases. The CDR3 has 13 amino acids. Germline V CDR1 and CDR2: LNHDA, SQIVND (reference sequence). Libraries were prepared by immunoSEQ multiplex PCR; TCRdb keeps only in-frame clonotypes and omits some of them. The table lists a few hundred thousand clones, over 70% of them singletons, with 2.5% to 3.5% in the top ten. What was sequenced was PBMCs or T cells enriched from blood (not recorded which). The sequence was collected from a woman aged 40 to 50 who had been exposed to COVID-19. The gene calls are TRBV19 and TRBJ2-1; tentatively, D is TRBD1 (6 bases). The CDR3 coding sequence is TGTGCCAGCCAAGCCGGGACACGTAATGAGCAGTTCTTC. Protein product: CASQAGTRNEQFF.